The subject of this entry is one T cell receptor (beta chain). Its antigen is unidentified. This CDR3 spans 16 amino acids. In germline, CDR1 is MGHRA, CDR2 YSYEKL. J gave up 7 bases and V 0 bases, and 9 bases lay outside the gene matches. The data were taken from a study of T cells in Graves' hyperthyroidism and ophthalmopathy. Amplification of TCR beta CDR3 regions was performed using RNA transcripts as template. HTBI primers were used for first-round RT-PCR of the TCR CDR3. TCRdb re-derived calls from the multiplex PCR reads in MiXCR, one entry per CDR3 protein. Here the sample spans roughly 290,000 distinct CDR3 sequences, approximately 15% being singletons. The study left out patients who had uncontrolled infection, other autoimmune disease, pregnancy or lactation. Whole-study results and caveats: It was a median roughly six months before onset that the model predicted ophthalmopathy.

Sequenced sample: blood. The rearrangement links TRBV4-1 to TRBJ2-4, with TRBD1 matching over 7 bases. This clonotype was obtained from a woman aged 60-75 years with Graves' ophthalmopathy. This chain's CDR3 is CASSQDVWQGDNIQYF. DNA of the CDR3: TGCGCCAGCAGCCAAGATGTTTGGCAGGGGGATAACATTCAGTACTTC.